This T cell receptor (beta chain) was identified in a study of blood T cell repertoires in COVID-19. In the study overall: Samples came from the United States, Italy and Spain, spanning acute and convalescent COVID-19. Nucleic acid was either cDNA or gDNA, and it came from T cells, B-cell-depleted T cells, or PBMCs.

Patients of the Seattle cohort, enrolled during active infection, were followed longitudinally. The authors' processing: The authors estimated nucleated cell counts from reference gene primer amplification. This table comes from immunoSEQ multiplex PCR, and its TCRdb copy is limited to in-frame clones, with some not included. V, J and clone size were drawn from that table, and D and trimming were deduced from the DNA. There are over 400,000 clones in the sample; roughly nine tenths occur only once, and about 8% lies in the top ten. V was cut by 3 bases and J by 0 bases, with 5 bases left in between. Germline V lookup: CDR1 MDHEN, CDR2 SYDVKM. There are 14 residues in the CDR3.

Sequenced sample: peripheral blood. The genes are TRBV28 and TRBJ1-4, with D hard to call. The TCR comes from a woman between 50 and 59 years old with COVID-19, enrolled during active disease. Written as DNA, the CDR3 is TGTGCCAGCAGTTTTGGAGCAACTAATGAAAAACTGTTTTTT. It codes for CASSFGATNEKLFF.